Below are 22 T cell receptor beta chains sequenced from a single sample in a study of T-cell reconstitution after alpha-beta-depleted transplantation in children. As it was prepared, the TCRbeta library received unique molecular identifiers. MiXCR, applied by TCRdb to the PCR reads, yields one record per CDR3 protein. The table lists 900,000 or so distinct CDR3 sequences, about 15% of them singletons. The starting material was PBMCs, mostly from graft donor cells, obtained 360 days after TCRalphabeta/CD19-depleted stem cell transplant. These receptors were collected from a male patient younger than 18 who had a stem cell transplant for acute lymphoblastic leukemia, so the T cells may come from the graft donor.

This clonotype has more than one count but fewer than ten. The junction and the germline gene differ at one end; a read error may be behind it. The V and J genes are TRBV7-6 and TRBJ2-7; 8 positions agree with TRBD2. Per the germline V gene, CDR1 is SGHVS and CDR2 is FNYEAQ. This CDR3 is built from 16 residues. CDR3: CASSLAGHLNPYEQYF. CDR3 DNA sequence: TGTGCCAGCAGCCTAGCGGGCCATCTTAACCCCTACGAGCAGTACTTC.

This clonotype was seen only a few times. The chain carries TRBV5-1 and TRBJ2-3, with a possible D match to TRBD2 (5 bases). Trimming cost V 2 bases and J 0 bases, with 10 bases left between them. The CDR3 has 15 residues. Germline V CDR1 and CDR2: SGHRS, YFSETQ. CDR3 sequence reads: CASSFSAVSTDTQYF. Here the CDR3 DNA reads TGCGCCAGCAGCTTCTCAGCGGTCAGCACAGATACGCAGTATTTT.

The chain combines TRBV5-1 with TRBJ2-1; D is tentatively TRBD1 or TRBD2 (6 bases each). Germline V gene lookup returns CDR1 SGHRS and CDR2 YFSETQ. CDR3 length equals 13 residues. V was pared by 6 bases and J by 8 bases, with 15 bases between. The CDR3, as DNA: TGCGCCAGCACCATAGGGGGGCCCGATGAGCAGTTCTTC. Its protein is CASTIGGPDEQFF.

The chain recombines TRBV20-1 with TRBJ2-2, with a tentative D call TRBD2 (6 bases). In germline, CDR1 is DFQATT, CDR2 SNEGSKA (reference sequence). The V end was cut by 6 bases, the J end by 3 bases, with 11 bases between. This CDR3 is built from 13 residues. The CDR3: CSAIAEYTGELFF. The CDR3 DNA reads TGCAGTGCCATAGCGGAGTACACCGGGGAGCTGTTTTTT.

Only a few counts were recorded for this clonotype. The chain employs TRBV12-3 or TRBV12-4 and TRBJ1-3, with D unclear. This CDR3 comprises 14 residues. Deletions cut 2 bases from V and 3 bases from J, with 8 bases between. The CDR3 spells CASSLKALGNTIYF. DNA of the CDR3: TGTGCCAGCAGTTTAAAGGCGCTTGGAAACACCATATATTTT.

The V call is TRBV2, the J call TRBJ2-4, with 7 bases aligning to TRBD2. Per germline, CDR1 SNHLY and CDR2 FYNNEI. The CDR3 runs 13 residues. V dropped 8 bases and J dropped 2; count of bases not matched to a gene: 3. This CDR3 reads CASERGSKNIQYF. CDR3 nucleotide sequence: TGTGCCAGCGAGCGGGGTTCCAAAAACATTCAGTACTTC.

This clonotype was picked up many times. At one boundary the junction diverges from the germline segment, which might be a read error. V usage is TRBV5-1 and J usage is TRBJ2-7; D call uncertain. The CDR3 consists of 11 residues. From germline, CDR1 is SGHRS and CDR2 YFSETQ. The CDR3 DNA follows: TGTGCCAGCAGCGTCTCCTACGAGCAGTACTTC. Translation gives CASSVSYEQYF.

There are many counts of this clonotype. The rearrangement links TRBV3-1 to TRBJ2-7; 14 positions match TRBD2. Germline V gene data show CDR1 as LGHDT and CDR2 as YNNKEL (reference sequence). The length of the CDR3 is 15 residues. The J segment lost 5 bases and the V segment lost 0 bases, leaving 0 bases of the junction unmatched. In nucleotides, the CDR3 is TGTGCCAGCAGCCAAGAGGGACTAGCGGGGGACGAGCAGTACTTC. Amino acids: CASSQEGLAGDEQYF.

The rearrangement joins TRBV9 to TRBJ2-7; D possibly corresponds to TRBD1 (6 bases). V lost 4 bases to trimming and J lost 6 bases, with 23 bases between them. Germline CDR1 and CDR2: SGDLS and YYNGEE. CDR3 length: 16 amino acids. CDR3 in DNA: TGTGCCAGCAGCCTAACGACAGGAATGGGGCTGGGCGAGCAGTACTTC. Amino acid sequence: CASSLTTGMGLGEQYF. Full variable domain (remainder filled in from reference TRBV9 and TRBJ2-7): DSGVTQTPKHLITATGQRVTLRCSPRSGDLSVYWYQQSLDQGLQFLIQYYNGEERAKGNILERFSAQQFPDLHSELNLSSLELGDSALYFCASSLTTGMGLGEQYFGPGTRLTVT.

The V and J genes are TRBV4-1 and TRBJ2-1; 9 bases match TRBD2. With V trimmed by 7 bases and J by 0 bases, 10 bases remained unmatched. The CDR3 runs to 17 residues. The germline CDR1 and CDR2 sequences are MGHRA and YSYEKL. This chain's CDR3 is CASKDISGRSSYNEQFF. DNA for the CDR3: TGCGCCAGCAAAGATATAAGCGGGAGGAGCTCCTACAATGAGCAGTTCTTC.

The V gene is TRBV7-9, the J gene TRBJ1-5; D is ambiguous. The CDR3 loop spans 13 amino acids. Per germline, CDR1 SEHNR and CDR2 FQNEAQ (reference sequence). V was shortened by 6 bases and J by 5 bases, with 11 bases between the two germline ends. CDR3 in amino acids: CASSGVSHQPQHF. CDR3 sequence (DNA): TGTGCCAGCAGTGGGGTATCCCATCAGCCCCAGCATTTT.

V gene TRBV10-3 combines with J gene TRBJ2-6; no reliable D call. This CDR3 contains 18 residues. CDR1 ENHRY and CDR2 SYGVKD come from the germline V gene. Trimming removed 1 base at V and 1 base at J, with 14 bases between. The CDR3 loop reads CAISELGNRRSGANVLTF. The CDR3 coding sequence is TGTGCCATCAGTGAGTTAGGGAACAGACGGTCTGGGGCCAACGTCCTGACTTTC.

In its sample, this clonotype was seen a few times. The chain couples TRBV12-3 or TRBV12-4 to TRBJ1-5; TRBD1 is a possible D gene (5 bases). The ends were cut back, 4 bases at V and 0 bases at J, with 13 bases in the middle. This CDR3 is built from 16 residues. DNA for the CDR3: TGTGCCAGCAGTTCCCAGGGCTCCTATAGCAATCAGCCCCAGCATTTT. It encodes CASSSQGSYSNQPQHF.

The gene calls are TRBV27 and TRBJ2-7; D is undetermined. Germline loops: CDR1 MNHEY, CDR2 SMNVEV (reference sequence). Trimming removed 5 bases from V and 0 bases from J, with 8 bases in between. This CDR3 is built from 13 residues. This CDR3 is CASSKVNSYEQYF. The DNA for the CDR3 is TGTGCCAGCAGTAAGGTGAACTCCTACGAGCAGTACTTC.

The CDR3 region is CSARGGPGLDTQYF. The DNA for the CDR3 is TGCAGTGCTAGAGGGGGACCTGGGCTCGATACGCAGTATTTT. The chain recombines TRBV20-1 with TRBJ2-3; tentatively, D is TRBD1 or TRBD2 (5 bases each). Trimming took 1 base from V and 6 from J, leaving 14 bases between them. Germline CDR1 reads DFQATT; CDR2 reads SNEGSKA (reference sequence). The length of the CDR3 is 14 residues.

This clonotype showed up many times. The chain couples TRBV29-1 to TRBJ2-7, with 8 nucleotides matching TRBD1. V lost 7 bases and J lost 3; bases outside the gene matches: 5. Germline CDR1 and CDR2: SQVTM and ANQGSEA. The CDR3 covers 12 residues. The CDR3 sequence: CSAMDRDYEQYF. CDR3 coding DNA: TGCAGCGCCATGGACAGGGACTACGAGCAGTACTTC.

This clonotype was seen repeatedly, ten times or more. CDR3 region: CSVDPYNEQFF. The CDR3, as DNA: TGCAGCGTTGACCCGTACAATGAGCAGTTCTTC. The J gene is TRBJ2-1, the V gene TRBV29-1; D unresolved. CDR3 length: 11 amino acids. The ends were cut back, 3 bases at V and 4 bases at J, with 4 bases in the middle. Germline CDR1 SQVTM, CDR2 ANQGSEA.

J is TRBJ1-6 and V is TRBV11-2, with a weak D call TRBD1 (5 bases). The CDR3 has 15 amino acids. The V and J ends lost 5 bases and 7 bases respectively, with 15 bases between them. In germline, CDR1 is SGHAT, CDR2 FQNNGV. The CDR3, as DNA: TGTGCCAGCAGCCAGATACAGGAAAGAAATTCACCCCTCCACTTT. This codes for CASSQIQERNSPLHF.

In its sample, this clonotype was seen many times. The chain links TRBV15 to TRBJ2-2, with D possibly matching TRBD2 (5 bases). Germline loops: CDR1 LNHNV, CDR2 YYDKDF (reference sequence). The CDR3 has 15 residues. V lost 1 base and J 5 bases, leaving 11 bases between the germline ends. In nucleotides, the CDR3 is TGTGCCACCAGCAGAGTTAGCCGAGGGACCGGGGAGCTGTTTTTT. Amino acid sequence: CATSRVSRGTGELFF.

The gene calls are TRBV5-1 and TRBJ2-7; 10 nucleotides match TRBD2. CDR1 SGHRS and CDR2 YFSETQ come from the germline V gene. Unmatched junction bases numbered 11, after V lost 0 bases and J lost 2 bases. The CDR3 runs to 18 residues. The CDR3 protein is CASSLAALAGEMTYEQYF. In DNA form, the CDR3 reads TGCGCCAGCAGCTTGGCCGCCCTAGCGGGAGAAATGACCTACGAGCAGTACTTC.

This clonotype has only a few counts. The chain uses TRBV20-1 and TRBJ2-7, with 11 nucleotides matching TRBD2. The ends lost 3 bases at V and 6 bases at J; junction bases unmatched: 7. Germline CDR1 and CDR2: DFQATT and SNEGSKA (reference sequence). The CDR3 covers 14 residues. The CDR3 bases are TGCAGTGCTAGGATAGCGGGAGGGCAGGGCGAGCAGTACTTC. This translates into CSARIAGGQGEQYF.

This clonotype was seen only a few times. This sequence joins TRBV20-1 and TRBJ1-1; D is ambiguous. Trimming shortened V by 1 base and J by 1 base, and 7 bases separated the two germline ends. In germline, CDR1 is DFQATT, CDR2 SNEGSKA (reference sequence). This CDR3 spans 13 amino acids. The CDR3: CSARALTNTEAFF. The CDR3 region has the DNA TGCAGTGCTAGAGCGCTCACGAACACTGAAGCTTTCTTT.